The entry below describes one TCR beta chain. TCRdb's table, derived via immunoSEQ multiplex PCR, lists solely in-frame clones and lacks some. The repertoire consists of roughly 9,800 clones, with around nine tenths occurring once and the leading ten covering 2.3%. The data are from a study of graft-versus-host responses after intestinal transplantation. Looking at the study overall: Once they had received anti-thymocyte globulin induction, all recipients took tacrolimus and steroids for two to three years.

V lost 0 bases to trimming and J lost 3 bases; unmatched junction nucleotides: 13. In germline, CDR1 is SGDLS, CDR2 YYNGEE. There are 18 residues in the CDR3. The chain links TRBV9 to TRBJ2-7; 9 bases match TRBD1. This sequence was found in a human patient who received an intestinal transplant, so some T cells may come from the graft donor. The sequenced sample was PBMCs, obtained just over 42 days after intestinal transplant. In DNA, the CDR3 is TGTGCCAGCAGCGTAGAGAGTCCGGGACAGGGTCCAAACTACGAGCAGTACTTC. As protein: CASSVESPGQGPNYEQYF.